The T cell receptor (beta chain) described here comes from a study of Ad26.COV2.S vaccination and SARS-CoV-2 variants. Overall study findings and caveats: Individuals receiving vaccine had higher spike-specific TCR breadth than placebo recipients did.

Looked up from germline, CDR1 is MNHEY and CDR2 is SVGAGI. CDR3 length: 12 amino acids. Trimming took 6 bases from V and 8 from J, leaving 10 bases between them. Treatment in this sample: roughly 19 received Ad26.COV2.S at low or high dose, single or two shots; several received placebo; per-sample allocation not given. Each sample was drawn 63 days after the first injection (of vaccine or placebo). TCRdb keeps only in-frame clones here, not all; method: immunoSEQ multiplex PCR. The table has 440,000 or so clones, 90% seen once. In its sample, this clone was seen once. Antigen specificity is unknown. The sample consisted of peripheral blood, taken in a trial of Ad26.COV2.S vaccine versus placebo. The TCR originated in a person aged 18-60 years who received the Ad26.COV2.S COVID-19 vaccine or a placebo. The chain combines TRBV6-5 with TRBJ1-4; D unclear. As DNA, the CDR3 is TGTGCCAGCAGCGACGAAGGAGAAAAACTGTTTTTT. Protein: CASSDEGEKLFF.